This T cell receptor (beta chain) was identified during a study of radiation and T cells in renal cell carcinoma. As for the study in general: Nephrectomy followed 15 Gy stereotactic body radiation by 4 weeks. The study's findings and limits: Top tumor clonotypes rose in blood 2 weeks post-radiation, then contracted.

Details on this clone: Its specificity is not known.

Specified time point: blood 2 weeks post-SBRT. The sample's treatment: 15 Gy SBRT to primary tumor, nephrectomy 4 weeks later. The assay was immunoSEQ multiplex PCR, and TCRdb's table has in-frame clones only and misses some. The top ten clones hold about 30% of a sample with almost 50,000 clones, approximately 80% of them seen once. The CDR3 consists of 15 residues. CDR1 is SEHNR, CDR2 FQNEAQ, per germline (reference sequence). The V segment lost 5 bases and the J segment 3 bases; nucleotides outside the gene matches: 7. The input for sequencing was blood, taken from a patient whose treatment included radiotherapy and nephrectomy. The chain carries TRBV7-9 and TRBJ1-5, with 7 nucleotides matching TRBD1. The source of this sequence is a woman aged 65 to 85 with renal cell carcinoma. The CDR3: CASSPAGGDNQPQHF. CDR3 nucleotide sequence: TGTGCCAGCAGCCCCGCAGGGGGGGACAATCAGCCCCAGCATTTT.